This is a list of T cell receptor beta chains from one sample in a study of identical twins. MiXCR, applied by TCRdb to the 5' RACE reads, yields one record per CDR3 protein. The data contain about 520,000 distinct CDR3 sequences, less than 25% of them singletons. These same records also appear under a second study, on T cells expressing NK-cell markers.

Material: CD4+ T cells sorted from blood. The receptors come from a woman aged 18 to 35 in good health. Both conserved end residues are part of each CDR3. The D gene is left open where the match is weak. The size entry is marked missing in some rows and otherwise reads once, few, many or a size class.

v_call	j_call	d_call	clone_size	cdr3_nt	cdr3_aa
TRBV9	TRBJ2-3	TRBD1	few	TGTGCCAGCAGCGTAGGGACAGGGGGCATCGATACGCAGTATTTT	CASSVGTGGIDTQYF
TRBV20-1	TRBJ2-5	TRBD2	-	TGCAGTGCTAGTCAGCTAGCGGGGGGGTCAGAGACCCAGTACTTC	CSASQLAGGSETQYF
TRBV20-1	TRBJ1-6	-	-	TGCAGTGCTAGCAGGGGCCGAGGTAATTCACCCCTCCACTTT	CSASRGRGNSPLHF
TRBV21-1	TRBJ1-5	-	-	TGTGCCAGCAGCAAAACACCCTCGGGACCGCCCCAGCATTTT	CASSKTPSGPPQHF
TRBV5-1	TRBJ1-1	-	-	TGCGCCAGCAGCCCAAAGATAACAGACACTGAAGCTTTCTTT	CASSPKITDTEAFF
TRBV6-1	TRBJ2-7	-	-	TGTGCCAGCAGCTGGGGGGGGGCGCTTGAGCAGTACTTC	CASSWGGALEQYF
TRBV5-1	TRBJ2-3	TRBD2	-	TGCGCCAGCAGCTCTTCAGCGGGGGGAGGCACAGATACGCAGTATTTT	CASSSSAGGGTDTQYF
TRBV6-2/TRBV6-3	TRBJ2-1	TRBD2	-	TGTGCCAGCAGTTACTCTAGGCTAGCGGGAGGGTACTACAATGAGCAGTTCTTC	CASSYSRLAGGYYNEQFF
TRBV19	TRBJ2-5	TRBD1	-	TGTGCCAGTAGTATAAATCCCGGGACAGTTCGTACGCGAGAGACCCAGTACTTC	CASSINPGTVRTRETQYF
TRBV6-5	TRBJ1-2	-	few	TGTGCCAGCAGGAGGGGTCATGGCTACACCTTC	CASRRGHGYTF
TRBV20-1	TRBJ2-5	TRBD2	few	TGCAGTGCCTTCAGGACTAGCGGGATACAAGAGACCCAGTACTTC	CSAFRTSGIQETQYF
TRBV20-1	TRBJ2-1	-	-	TGCAGTGCTAGAGATATGGGGGGCCCCTACAATGAGCAGTTCTTC	CSARDMGGPYNEQFF
TRBV4-3	TRBJ2-5	TRBD2	few	TGCGCCAGCAGCCCAACGGGTAGCGGGAGTTTAGGAGAGACCCAGTACTTC	CASSPTGSGSLGETQYF
TRBV20-1	TRBJ2-5	-	-	TGCAGTGGAGGCGGGACTCAAGAGACCCAGTACTTC	CSGGGTQETQYF
TRBV11-3	TRBJ2-5	TRBD2	-	TGTGCCAGCACCCCGACTGGGACTAGCGGTTTTGAGACCCAGTACTTC	CASTPTGTSGFETQYF
TRBV5-6	TRBJ2-7	TRBD2	-	TGTGCCAGCAGCTTGGCGATCCGGGACTATACGGACGAGCAGTACTTC	CASSLAIRDYTDEQYF
TRBV20-1	TRBJ2-5	-	-	TGCAGTGCTAGTTTTTCGGTCGGAGAGACCCAGTACTTC	CSASFSVGETQYF
TRBV18	TRBJ2-3	-	few	TGTGCCAGCTCACCGACGAAAACAGATACGCAGTATTTT	CASSPTKTDTQYF
TRBV19	TRBJ2-5	TRBD2	once	TGTGCCAGTAGTCCCCAAGGGGTAGCGGGAGGGACGGAGACCCAGTACTTC	CASSPQGVAGGTETQYF
TRBV6-5	TRBJ2-1	TRBD2	-	TGTACCAGCGGGAGGGCAAACGGTGAGCAGTTCTTC	CTSGRANGEQFF
TRBV12-3/TRBV12-4	TRBJ2-7	-	many	TGTGCCAGCAGTTTATGGGGACTCTCCTACGAGCAGTACTTC	CASSLWGLSYEQYF
TRBV10-3	TRBJ1-2	-	few	TGTGCCATCAGGGGAGTTAGGGACACAAGCGTTGACTACTATGGCTACACCTTC	CAIRGVRDTSVDYYGYTF
TRBV7-2	TRBJ2-7	TRBD2	few	TGTGCCAGCAGCCGAACTAGCGGGATGTTAAACGAGCAGTACTTC	CASSRTSGMLNEQYF
TRBV12-5	TRBJ1-5	TRBD1	few	TGTGCTAGTGGTCCCTCCGGGACAGGGACCCAGCCCCAGCATTTT	CASGPSGTGTQPQHF
TRBV5-1	TRBJ2-1	-	many	TGCGCCAGCAGCCGCGGGACCATCAATGAGCAGTTCTTC	CASSRGTINEQFF
TRBV20-1	TRBJ2-1	TRBD2	few	TGCAGTGCTAGAGGTAGCGGGCCTTACAATGAGCAGTTCTTC	CSARGSGPYNEQFF
TRBV6-2/TRBV6-3	TRBJ1-5	-	few	TGTGCCAGCAGTTACCCAGAAGGGGAGCCCCAGCATTTT	CASSYPEGEPQHF
TRBV7-2	TRBJ2-6	-	-	TGTGCCAGCAGCGTACAGGCCTCTGGGGCCAACGTCCTGACTTTC	CASSVQASGANVLTF
TRBV5-6	TRBJ2-1	-	few	TGTGCCAGCAGCCTGCGGGGCGGAGGGCAGTTCTTC	CASSLRGGGQFF
TRBV20-1	TRBJ2-3	-	-	TGCAGTGCCACTCCAATAACAGGGAACACAGATACGCAGTATTTT	CSATPITGNTDTQYF
TRBV20-1	TRBJ2-2	TRBD2	-	TGCAGCGGGAGGGAAAACACCGGGGAGCTGTTTTTT	CSGRENTGELFF
TRBV20-1	TRBJ1-1	-	few	TGCAGTGCTAGAGAGACAGTTAAAGGGGAAGCTTTCTTT	CSARETVKGEAFF
TRBV7-2	TRBJ1-2	-	few	TGTGCCAGCAGCTCCCGGAGGGGGGGCCCCTATGGCTACACCTTC	CASSSRRGGPYGYTF
TRBV5-1	TRBJ1-1	-	-	TGCGCCAGCAGTGTGGGGGGCGAAGTGGCTGAAGCTTTCTTT	CASSVGGEVAEAFF
TRBV4-2	TRBJ2-2	TRBD2	few	TGTGCCAGCAGCCCTGGTATAGCGGGGGGGCTGATCGGGGAGCTGTTTTTT	CASSPGIAGGLIGELFF
TRBV2	TRBJ2-7	-	-	TGTGCCAGCGAACCCTCTCCTAGCTACGAGCAGTACTTC	CASEPSPSYEQYF
TRBV20-1	TRBJ1-2	-	few	TGCAGTGCTAGAGCCAGGACCTATGGCTACACCTTC	CSARARTYGYTF